This T cell receptor beta chain derives from a study of cytomegalovirus exposure and HLA in healthy donors. Of note for this clone: Its target is not known.

Germline CDR1 reads SGHAT; CDR2 reads FQNNGV. J lost 3 bases, V lost 2 bases, and 13 bases had no gene match. This CDR3 is built from 18 residues. Study results and limitations: According to an earlier analysis, most TCR beta V segments yielded productive rearrangements about 87% or about 30% of the time.

This PCR relied on a set of 60 Vbeta primers and 13 Jbeta primers. The data were produced by immunoSEQ multiplex PCR, yet TCRdb's version contains in-frame clones alone and is incomplete. The sample lists approximately 210,000 clones; about 87% were seen once. This receptor was obtained from a man younger than 45 in good health and CMV-seronegative. The V call is TRBV11-2, the J call TRBJ2-7, with 10 bases lining up with TRBD2. Sequencing was carried out using PBMCs. The DNA for the CDR3 is TGTGCCAGCAGCTTAACTAGGTGGAAGGGACTAGCGTTCTACGAGCAGTACTTC. It translates to CASSLTRWKGLAFYEQYF.